These T cell receptor beta chains were read from a single sample in a study of cytomegalovirus exposure and HLA in healthy donors. This table comes from immunoSEQ multiplex PCR, and its TCRdb copy is limited to in-frame clones, with some not included. This repertoire shows tens of thousands of clones, about 80% found once; its top ten account for about 8.2%. The specimen sequenced was PBMCs. Receptor source: a man aged 55 to 70 in good health and CMV-seropositive. The CDR3 runs from the conserved cysteine through the conserved F or W. A D gene is named only where the DNA matches it firmly. Clone size, where shown, is once, few, many, or a class for clones that have expanded.

J: TRBJ2-7; size: NA; D: NA; V: TRBV5-1; CDR3: CASRAGSSSYEQYF; DNA: TGCGCCAGCAGAGCCGGATCTAGCTCCTACGAGCAGTACTTC
J: TRBJ1-1; size: NA; D: NA; V: TRBV29-1; CDR3: CSVGGVNTEAFF; DNA: TGCAGCGTTGGGGGGGTGAACACTGAAGCTTTCTTT
J: TRBJ2-1; size: NA; D: TRBD2; V: TRBV4-1; CDR3: CASSQGLAGANEQFF; DNA: TGCGCCAGCAGCCAAGGACTAGCGGGAGCCAATGAGCAGTTCTTC
J: TRBJ1-5; size: NA; D: NA; V: TRBV7-9; CDR3: CASSLAQSNQPQHF; DNA: TGTGCCAGCAGCTTAGCACAGAGCAATCAGCCCCAGCATTTT
J: TRBJ2-3; size: few; D: TRBD2; V: TRBV28; CDR3: CASTLATSLAGDTQYF; DNA: TGTGCCAGCACCCTAGCGACTAGCCTCGCCGGAGATACGCAGTATTTT
J: TRBJ1-2; size: once; D: TRBD1; V: TRBV6-1; CDR3: CASSTGTGSSDGYTF; DNA: TGTGCCAGCAGTACCGGGACAGGGTCATCCGATGGCTACACCTTC
J: TRBJ2-1; size: NA; D: TRBD1; V: TRBV5-1; CDR3: CASSLPTGAIYNEQFF; DNA: TGCGCCAGCAGCCTACCGACAGGGGCCATCTACAATGAGCAGTTCTTC
J: TRBJ2-2; size: NA; D: NA; V: TRBV5-6; CDR3: CASSFMSGELFF; DNA: TGTGCCAGCAGCTTCATGTCCGGGGAGCTGTTTTTT
J: TRBJ1-2; size: once; D: TRBD1; V: TRBV27; CDR3: CASSLNDRARDGYTF; DNA: TGTGCCAGCAGTTTAAACGACAGGGCGAGAGATGGCTACACCTTC
J: TRBJ2-1; size: NA; D: TRBD2; V: TRBV5-4; CDR3: CASSIPSGGASREQFF; DNA: TGTGCCAGCAGCATACCCAGCGGGGGGGCGTCTCGCGAGCAGTTCTTC
J: TRBJ1-2; size: NA; D: NA; V: TRBV6-1; CDR3: CASSEEAGTYGYTF; DNA: TGTGCCAGCAGTGAAGAGGCAGGGACTTATGGCTACACCTTC
J: TRBJ2-7; size: NA; D: TRBD1; V: TRBV6-5; CDR3: CASSLRGGTGIYEQYF; DNA: TGTGCCAGCAGTTTGAGAGGAGGGACAGGGATCTACGAGCAGTACTTC
J: TRBJ1-5; size: NA; D: NA; V: TRBV7-6; CDR3: CASSSAGMGQPQHF; DNA: TGTGCCAGCAGCTCCGCGGGGATGGGTCAGCCCCAGCATTTT
J: TRBJ1-5; size: NA; D: TRBD1; V: TRBV2; CDR3: CASRASIGGVGNQPQHF; DNA: TGTGCCAGCAGAGCCTCCATAGGGGGCGTTGGCAATCAGCCCCAGCATTTT
J: TRBJ1-6; size: NA; D: NA; V: TRBV6-4; CDR3: CARDMGHF; DNA: TGTGCCAGAGACATGGGTCACTTT
J: TRBJ1-2; size: medium-sized; D: TRBD1; V: TRBV11-2; CDR3: CASSLEGQAAYGYTF; DNA: TGTGCCAGCAGCTTAGAGGGACAGGCTGCCTATGGCTACACCTTC
J: TRBJ1-2; size: once; D: NA; V: TRBV10-2; CDR3: CASSELEYGYTF; DNA: TGCGCCAGCAGTGAACTGGAGTATGGCTACACCTTC
J: TRBJ2-7; size: NA; D: TRBD2; V: TRBV6-1; CDR3: CASSAVRDRRTSGVEQYF; DNA: TGTGCCAGCAGTGCTGTCCGGGACAGGAGGACTAGCGGGGTCGAGCAGTACTTC
J: TRBJ2-3; size: NA; D: TRBD2; V: TRBV2; CDR3: CASSVAGGVRTDTQYF; DNA: TGTGCCAGCAGTGTGGCCGGGGGGGTCCGCACAGATACGCAGTATTTT
J: TRBJ1-2; size: NA; D: TRBD1; V: TRBV2; CDR3: CAGRTGVNYGYTF; DNA: TGTGCCGGAAGGACAGGGGTAAACTATGGCTACACCTTC
J: TRBJ1-1; size: NA; D: NA; V: TRBV5-1; CDR3: CASSVGGLLTEAFF; DNA: TGCGCCAGCAGCGTAGGGGGTCTCCTCACTGAAGCTTTCTTT
J: TRBJ1-5; size: NA; D: TRBD1; V: TRBV6-5; CDR3: CASSRDRDNQPQHF; DNA: TGTGCCAGCAGCCGAGACAGGGACAATCAGCCCCAGCATTTT
J: TRBJ1-4; size: NA; D: NA; V: TRBV27; CDR3: CASSSTGTTNEKLFF; DNA: TGTGCCAGCAGTTCAACCGGGACAACTAATGAAAAACTGTTTTTT
J: TRBJ1-2; size: NA; D: NA; V: TRBV27; CDR3: CASSFRSGNGYTF; DNA: TGTGCCAGCAGTTTTAGGTCAGGGAATGGCTACACCTTC
J: TRBJ2-6; size: NA; D: TRBD2; V: TRBV7-9; CDR3: CASSLTGGGSGANVLTF; DNA: TGTGCCAGCAGCTTGACGGGAGGGGGCTCTGGGGCCAACGTCCTGACTTTC
J: TRBJ2-1; size: few; D: TRBD2; V: TRBV13; CDR3: CASSLGLAGGPTYNEQFF; DNA: TGTGCCAGCAGTTTGGGCCTAGCGGGAGGGCCGACGTACAATGAGCAGTTCTTC
J: TRBJ2-7; size: NA; D: TRBD1; V: TRBV6-6; CDR3: CASSYATQGAYEQYF; DNA: TGTGCCAGCAGTTACGCTACGCAGGGGGCCTACGAGCAGTACTTC
J: TRBJ2-5; size: NA; D: TRBD1; V: TRBV5-5; CDR3: CASSLARTGGVLGKTQYF; DNA: TGTGCCAGCAGCTTGGCCCGGACAGGGGGAGTACTAGGAAAGACCCAGTACTTC
J: TRBJ2-3; size: NA; D: NA; V: TRBV19; CDR3: CASSVGQVVTDTQYF; DNA: TGTGCCAGTAGTGTGGGACAAGTGGTCACAGATACGCAGTATTTT
J: TRBJ1-2; size: NA; D: NA; V: TRBV6-6; CDR3: CASISSANYGYTF; DNA: TGTGCCAGCATAAGCAGCGCTAACTATGGCTACACCTTC
J: TRBJ2-3; size: NA; D: NA; V: TRBV11-3; CDR3: CASSSNRPGRDTQYF; DNA: TGTGCCAGCAGCTCGAACAGGCCGGGTAGGGATACGCAGTATTTT
J: TRBJ1-5; size: NA; D: NA; V: TRBV5-1; CDR3: CASSLDGVSNQPQHF; DNA: TGCGCCAGCAGCTTGGACGGGGTTAGCAATCAGCCCCAGCATTTT
J: TRBJ1-5; size: NA; D: NA; V: TRBV6-1; CDR3: CASSGTGGQPQHF; DNA: TGTGCCAGCAGTGGCACGGGGGGGCAGCCCCAGCATTTT
J: TRBJ2-3; size: NA; D: TRBD2; V: TRBV7-2; CDR3: CASSLSPISGSGADTQYF; DNA: TGTGCCAGCAGCTTATCCCCGATTAGCGGGAGTGGTGCAGATACGCAGTATTTT
J: TRBJ1-3; size: NA; D: NA; V: TRBV11-2; CDR3: CASSLDPYSGNTIYF; DNA: TGTGCCAGCAGCTTAGATCCCTACTCTGGAAACACCATATATTTT
J: TRBJ1-5; size: NA; D: TRBD1; V: TRBV2; CDR3: CASRGDRGQPQHF; DNA: TGTGCCAGCAGGGGGGACAGGGGACAGCCCCAGCATTTT
J: TRBJ2-2; size: few; D: TRBD2; V: TRBV7-2; CDR3: CASSYRSGSGNTGELFF; DNA: TGTGCCAGCAGCTACAGGAGCGGGAGTGGGAACACCGGGGAGCTGTTTTTT
J: TRBJ1-2; size: medium-sized; D: NA; V: TRBV4-1; CDR3: CASSQNPDSSNYGYTF; DNA: TGCGCCAGCAGCCAGAACCCAGATAGCTCTAACTATGGCTACACCTTC
J: TRBJ1-2; size: NA; D: NA; V: TRBV19; CDR3: CASSIGTTTFGYGYTF; DNA: TGTGCCAGTAGTATAGGGACAACTACTTTCGGCTATGGCTACACCTTC
J: TRBJ1-2; size: few; D: NA; V: TRBV2; CDR3: CASSETSSNYGYTF; DNA: TGTGCCAGCAGTGAAACCAGTTCTAACTATGGCTACACCTTC
J: TRBJ1-1; size: NA; D: NA; V: TRBV7-8; CDR3: CASSMLKTARNTEAFF; DNA: TGTGCCAGCAGCATGCTTAAGACAGCGAGGAACACTGAAGCTTTCTTT
J: TRBJ2-7; size: NA; D: NA; V: TRBV6-5; CDR3: CATDRGTRTEQYF; DNA: TGTGCCACCGATCGCGGGACCCGAACCGAGCAGTACTTC
J: TRBJ2-1; size: NA; D: NA; V: TRBV2; CDR3: CASSDSGFYNEQFF; DNA: TGTGCCAGCAGTGATTCAGGGTTCTACAATGAGCAGTTCTTC
J: TRBJ1-4; size: NA; D: NA; V: TRBV4-1; CDR3: CASSRGEKLFF; DNA: TGCGCCAGCAGCCGAGGTGAAAAACTGTTTTTT
J: TRBJ2-3; size: NA; D: TRBD2; V: TRBV5-6; CDR3: CASSLGLADTDTQYF; DNA: TGTGCCAGCAGCCTCGGACTAGCGGACACAGATACGCAGTATTTT
J: TRBJ1-5; size: once; D: NA; V: TRBV19; CDR3: CASSIGSGSRGNQPQHF; DNA: TGTGCCAGTAGTATTGGGTCAGGCTCCAGGGGCAATCAGCCCCAGCATTTT
J: TRBJ2-7; size: once; D: TRBD2; V: TRBV4-2; CDR3: CASSRGLRTSGKPANWSSYEQYF; DNA: TGTGCCAGCAGCCGGGGACTCAGGACTAGCGGGAAACCTGCGAACTGGAGCTCCTACGAGCAGTACTTC
J: TRBJ2-7; size: NA; D: NA; V: TRBV2; CDR3: CASSDSLGRAHEQYF; DNA: TGTGCCAGCAGTGATTCCTTGGGCAGGGCCCACGAGCAGTACTTC
J: TRBJ2-7; size: NA; D: NA; V: TRBV27; CDR3: CASSLSGQGPSYEQYF; DNA: TGTGCCAGCAGTTTATCGGGACAAGGGCCCTCCTACGAGCAGTACTTC
J: TRBJ1-4; size: NA; D: NA; V: TRBV6-5; CDR3: CASSRTRATNEKLFF; DNA: TGTGCCAGCAGCCGTACGAGGGCAACTAATGAAAAACTGTTTTTT
J: TRBJ1-6; size: NA; D: NA; V: TRBV7-8; CDR3: CASSLERDIRSPLHF; DNA: TGTGCCAGCAGCTTAGAGAGGGACATCAGATCACCCCTCCACTTT
J: TRBJ2-1; size: NA; D: NA; V: TRBV21-1; CDR3: CASRTKAGEGGDEQFF; DNA: TGTGCCAGCAGAACAAAAGCGGGGGAAGGCGGCGATGAGCAGTTCTTC
J: TRBJ2-2; size: NA; D: TRBD2; V: TRBV13; CDR3: CASSLAPGGRGELFF; DNA: TGTGCCAGCAGCTTAGCACCGGGAGGTCGCGGGGAGCTGTTTTTT
J: TRBJ1-2; size: NA; D: TRBD1; V: TRBV5-1; CDR3: CASSRGQNNYGYTF; DNA: TGCGCCAGCAGCAGGGGACAGAATAACTATGGCTACACCTTC
J: TRBJ1-2; size: NA; D: NA; V: TRBV5-5; CDR3: CASSLEGRDYGYTF; DNA: TGTGCCAGCAGCTTGGAGGGCAGGGACTATGGCTACACCTTC